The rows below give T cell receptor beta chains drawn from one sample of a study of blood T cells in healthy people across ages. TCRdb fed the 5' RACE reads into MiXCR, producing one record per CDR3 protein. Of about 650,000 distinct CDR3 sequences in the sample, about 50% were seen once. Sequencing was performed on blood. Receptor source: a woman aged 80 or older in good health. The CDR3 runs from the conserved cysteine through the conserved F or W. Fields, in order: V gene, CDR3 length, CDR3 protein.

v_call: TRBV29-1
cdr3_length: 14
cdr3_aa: CSVEGSRQGYGYTF

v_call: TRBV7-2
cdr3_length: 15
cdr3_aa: CASSLPAGRADTQYF

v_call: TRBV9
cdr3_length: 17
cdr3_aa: CASSVPLRSGDRVEQYF

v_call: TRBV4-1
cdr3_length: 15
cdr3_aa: CASSLLAAPGNEQFF

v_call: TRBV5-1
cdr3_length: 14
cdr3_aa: CASSLDTPNYDYTF

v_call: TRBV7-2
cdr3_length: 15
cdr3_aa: CASSPRIGNLGTQYF

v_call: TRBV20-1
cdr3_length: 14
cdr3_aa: CSASSPSGTDTQYF

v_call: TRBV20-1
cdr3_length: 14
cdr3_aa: CSASPPLPYNEQFF

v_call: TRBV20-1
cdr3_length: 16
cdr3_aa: CSASGFLAGDTGELFF

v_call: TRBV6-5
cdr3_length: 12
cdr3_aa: CAGISSTVTQYF

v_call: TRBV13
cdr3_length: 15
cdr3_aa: CASSVGGRQGSEQYF

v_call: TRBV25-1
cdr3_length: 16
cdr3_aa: CASSESETASTDTQYF

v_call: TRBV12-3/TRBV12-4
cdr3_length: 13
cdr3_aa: CASNPDSHSPLHF

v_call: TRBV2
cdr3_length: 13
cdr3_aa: CASSEEGFYGYTF

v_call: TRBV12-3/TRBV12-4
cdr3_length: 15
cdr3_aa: CASSFDTTTNENLFF

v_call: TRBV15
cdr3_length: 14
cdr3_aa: CATSRLQRNTEAFF

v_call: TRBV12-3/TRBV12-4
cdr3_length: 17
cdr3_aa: CASSLKRGRGRPYEQYF

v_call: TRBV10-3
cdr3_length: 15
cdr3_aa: CAISESEAGVYEQYF

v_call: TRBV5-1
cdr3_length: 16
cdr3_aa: CASSLEAGKSTDTQYF

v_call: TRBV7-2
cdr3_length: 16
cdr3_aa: CASSLASGPGANVLTF

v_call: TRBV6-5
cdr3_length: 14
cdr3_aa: CASSPNGQAGTQYF

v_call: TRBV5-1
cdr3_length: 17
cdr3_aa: CASREGIGPVGTDTQYF

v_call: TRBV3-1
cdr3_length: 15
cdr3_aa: CASSPDWSGANVLTF

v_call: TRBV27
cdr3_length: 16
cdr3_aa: CASSLSGGEGNQPQHF

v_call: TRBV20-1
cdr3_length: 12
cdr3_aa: CSASPQRDEQYF

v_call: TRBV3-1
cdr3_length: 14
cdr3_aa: CASSQRLGEVEQFF